These 22 T cell receptor beta chains originate from one sample sequenced in a study of shared clonotypes between healthy human individuals. Libraries were prepared by immunoSEQ multiplex PCR; TCRdb keeps only in-frame clonotypes and omits some of them. In the table there are roughly 2.2 million clones, approximately 93% of which are singletons. Sequencing used naive CD4+ T cells from PBMCs. Sample subset: CD45RA+ positively selected. The receptor set was obtained from a young man in good health. Some clones in this sample may be carry-over from other donors' samples.

V gene TRBV6-5 combines with J gene TRBJ2-2; D unresolved. This CDR3 is built from 13 residues. The germline V gene has CDR1 MNHEY and CDR2 SVGAGI. DNA of the CDR3: TGTGCGGTAAGGCGGATTGACACCGGGGAGCTGTTTTTT. Translated, it gives CAVRRIDTGELFF.

This chain joins TRBV7-9 and TRBJ1-2; 7 bases fit TRBD1. The CDR3 has 17 residues. Germline CDR1 is SEHNR and CDR2 is FQNEAQ (reference sequence). V lost 5 bases to trimming and J lost 2 bases; unmatched junction nucleotides: 14. The CDR3 here is CASSPRNVDRENYGYTF. The CDR3 region has the DNA TGTGCCAGCAGCCCGCGGAACGTTGACAGGGAGAACTATGGCTACACCTTC.

The V call is TRBV29-1, the J call TRBJ2-1; possibly TRBD2 for D (6 bases). Germline CDR1 reads SQVTM; CDR2 reads ANQGSEA. Trimming cost V 4 bases and J 9 bases, with 13 bases left between them. CDR3 length: 12 amino acids. Here the CDR3 reads CSVGGDPLEQFF. The CDR3 coding sequence is TGCAGCGTTGGGGGGGACCCCCTTGAGCAGTTCTTC.

The CDR3 sequence: CASSLKGLAHEQYF. The CDR3 DNA is TGCGCCAGCAGCTTGAAGGGCCTAGCCCACGAGCAGTACTTC. V is TRBV5-1 and J is TRBJ2-7, with a tentative D call TRBD2 (5 bases). The CDR3 has 14 residues. Germline CDR1 is SGHRS and CDR2 is YFSETQ. Trimming shortened V by 1 base and J by 5 bases, and 13 bases separated the two germline ends.

This chain connects TRBV7-8 to TRBJ2-7, with 9 bases identical to TRBD1. V dropped 3 bases and J dropped 3; count of bases not matched to a gene: 9. Germline CDR1 is SGHVS and CDR2 is FQNEAQ. The CDR3 is 16 residues long. The CDR3 nucleotides read TGTGCCAGCAGCTTGGTGGCCCGGGACAGGGTCTACGAGCAGTACTTC. Its translation: CASSLVARDRVYEQYF.

This chain joins TRBV9 and TRBJ2-2; TRBD2 matches 10 bases. Germline CDR1 and CDR2: SGDLS and YYNGEE. This CDR3 is built from 15 residues. Losses at the gene ends were 0 bases for V and 6 bases for J; bases not matched to a gene: 2. In DNA, the CDR3 is TGTGCCAGCAGCGTAGCAGGGACTAGCGCCGGGGAGCTGTTTTTT. Translated: CASSVAGTSAGELFF.

This clone came up once. The chain combines TRBV7-7 with TRBJ2-7, with a tentative D call TRBD1 (5 bases). Germline V lookup: CDR1 SSHAT, CDR2 FNYEAQ (reference sequence). V was trimmed by 5 bases and J by 6 bases, leaving 14 bases between them. There are 13 residues in the CDR3. The CDR3 region has the DNA TGTGCCAGCAGCCCGTTCGCCCAGGGCGAGCAGTACTTC. It encodes CASSPFAQGEQYF.

The chain joins TRBV6-5 to TRBJ1-4; D remains unclear. Germline V gene sequence: CDR1 MNHEY, CDR2 SVGAGI. The CDR3 length is 14 residues. The V end lost 3 bases, the J end lost 1 base, and 6 bases lay between the germline ends. The CDR3 region is CASSYSRTNEKLFF. As DNA, the CDR3 is TGTGCCAGCAGTTATTCCAGAACTAATGAAAAACTGTTTTTT.

The chain uses TRBV9 and TRBJ2-4, with D perhaps being TRBD1 or TRBD2 (5 bases each). This CDR3 is 19 amino acids long. Germline V gene data show CDR1 as SGDLS and CDR2 as YYNGEE. Trimming left V 4 bases short and J 1 base short, with 24 bases between. The CDR3 here is CASSPHTGLIGGAKNIQYF. In DNA, the CDR3 is TGTGCCAGCAGCCCACATACGGGCCTCATTGGGGGTGCCAAAAACATTCAGTACTTC. The entire variable domain, with the rest obtained from reference TRBV9 and TRBJ2-4, is as follows: DSGVTQTPKHLITATGQRVTLRCSPRSGDLSVYWYQQSLDQGLQFLIQYYNGEERAKGNILERFSAQQFPDLHSELNLSSLELGDSALYFCASSPHTGLIGGAKNIQYFGAGTRLSVL.

The chain employs TRBV7-3 and TRBJ1-1; 9 bases match TRBD1. The CDR3 spans 13 residues. In germline, CDR1 is SGHTA, CDR2 FQGTGA. The V gene end was trimmed by 0 bases and the J gene end by 13 bases; junction bases not matched to a gene: 6. The CDR3 loop reads CASSLTTGTGFFF. The CDR3 nucleotides are TGTGCCAGCAGCTTAACAACCGGGACAGGGTTTTTCTTT.

This chain uses TRBV5-1 with TRBJ2-2; possible D gene TRBD1, 5 bases. From germline, CDR1 is SGHRS and CDR2 YFSETQ. This CDR3 is 14 amino acids long. Trimming shortened V by 6 bases and J by 0 bases, and 9 bases separated the two germline ends. The CDR3 DNA is TGCGCCAGCAAGCCACAGGCGAACACCGGGGAGCTGTTTTTT. It translates to CASKPQANTGELFF.

The chain couples TRBV5-1 to TRBJ1-5, with no clear D. V shed 0 bases and J shed 6 bases, with 10 bases lying between them. Per germline, CDR1 SGHRS and CDR2 YFSETQ. This CDR3 spans 14 amino acids. CDR3 sequence reads: CASSLAPRGQPQHF. CDR3 DNA: TGCGCCAGCAGCTTGGCACCTCGGGGTCAGCCCCAGCATTTT.

The chain uses TRBV11-3 and TRBJ1-4; weak D call: TRBD1 (6 bases). Deletions cut 0 bases from V and 4 bases from J, with 12 bases between. Germline CDR1 reads SGHNT; CDR2 reads YENEEA. This CDR3 has 16 residues. CDR3 region: CASSLDFGTYNEKLFF. CDR3 nucleotide sequence: TGTGCCAGCAGCTTAGATTTCGGGACATATAATGAAAAACTGTTTTTT.

This clone occurred once. J is TRBJ2-4 and V is TRBV28, with 7 bases lining up with TRBD2. J was trimmed by 1 base and V by 3 bases; bases with no gene match: 3. The CDR3 runs 15 residues. In germline, CDR1 is MDHEN, CDR2 SYDVKM. This chain's CDR3 is CASSLRGNAKNIQYF. CDR3 DNA sequence: TGTGCCAGCAGTTTGCGGGGGAATGCCAAAAACATTCAGTACTTC.

This chain connects TRBV28 to TRBJ2-1, with D possibly TRBD2 on 6 matching bases. CDR3 length: 12 amino acids. Deletions cut 8 bases from V and 10 bases from J, with 15 bases between. In germline, CDR1 is MDHEN, CDR2 SYDVKM. The chain's CDR3 is CASLGGLKEQFF. In DNA, the CDR3 is TGTGCCAGCTTGGGGGGTTTGAAAGAGCAGTTCTTC.

The chain is built from TRBV18 and TRBJ2-5, with TRBD1 matching 8 bases. J was trimmed by 1 base and V by 3 bases; bases with no gene match: 4. In germline, CDR1 is KGHSH, CDR2 LQKENI. The CDR3 has 15 amino acids. CDR3 bases: TGTGCCAGCTCACCCGGGACAGGAAGCCAAGAGACCCAGTACTTC. Its protein product is CASSPGTGSQETQYF.

The chain uses TRBV28 and TRBJ2-2, with TRBD2 identical over 9 bases. V trimming: 5 bases; J trimming: 4 bases; junction bases outside the gene matches: 5. In germline, CDR1 is MDHEN, CDR2 SYDVKM. The length of the CDR3 is 15 residues. CDR3 coding DNA: TGTGCCAGCAGTCCACTAGCGGGCCGCACCGGGGAGCTGTTTTTT. Translating gives CASSPLAGRTGELFF.

CDR3 region: CASRTDRWNEKLFF. CDR3 bases: TGTGCCAGTCGTACCGACAGGTGGAACGAAAAACTGTTTTTT. The gene calls are TRBV19 and TRBJ1-4, with a tentative D call TRBD1 (6 bases). The CDR3 has 14 amino acids. Germline values: CDR1 LNHDA, CDR2 SQIVND (reference sequence). V was shortened by 8 bases and J by 8 bases, with 18 bases between the two germline ends.

On this clone itself: The same CDR3 arises from other DNA sequences in this sample as well. The chain combines TRBV10-1 with TRBJ2-2; no reliable D call. V was shortened by 4 bases and J by 6 bases, with 3 bases between the two germline ends. Germline CDR1 is WNHNN and CDR2 is SYGVQD (reference sequence). CDR3 length equals 11 residues. The CDR3 region has the DNA TGCGCCAGCAGTGGTGCCGGGGAGCTGTTTTTT. As protein: CASSGAGELFF.

The V call is TRBV7-3, the J call TRBJ2-2; no reliable D call. Between the trimmed V and J ends, which lost 1 base and 2 bases, there was a span of 11 bases. The CDR3 loop spans 16 amino acids. Germline CDR1 and CDR2: SGHTA and FQGTGA. The CDR3 region has the DNA TGTGCCAGCAGCTTAATGGCCATTCAAAACACCGGGGAGCTGTTTTTT. Its protein is CASSLMAIQNTGELFF.

Turning to this clone: Other DNA sequences in the same sample also yield this CDR3. The V call is TRBV5-4, the J call TRBJ2-3; TRBD1 might be the D (5 bases). The CDR3 is 14 amino acids. Germline V gene sequence: CDR1 SGHNT, CDR2 YYREEE (reference sequence). V gave up 0 bases and J gave up 4 bases, with 9 bases separating them. CDR3 in DNA: TGTGCCAGCAGCTTGGTTCAGGGCGCAGATACGCAGTATTTT. Its protein is CASSLVQGADTQYF.

The rearrangement uses TRBV2 and TRBJ2-3; 7 bases agree with TRBD1. The V segment lost 5 bases and the J segment 0 bases; nucleotides outside the gene matches: 8. Germline values: CDR1 SNHLY, CDR2 FYNNEI. The CDR3 covers 16 residues. The CDR3 nucleotides read TGTGCCAGCAGTACCGGGACAGCTTCAAGCACAGATACGCAGTATTTT. Translating gives CASSTGTASSTDTQYF.